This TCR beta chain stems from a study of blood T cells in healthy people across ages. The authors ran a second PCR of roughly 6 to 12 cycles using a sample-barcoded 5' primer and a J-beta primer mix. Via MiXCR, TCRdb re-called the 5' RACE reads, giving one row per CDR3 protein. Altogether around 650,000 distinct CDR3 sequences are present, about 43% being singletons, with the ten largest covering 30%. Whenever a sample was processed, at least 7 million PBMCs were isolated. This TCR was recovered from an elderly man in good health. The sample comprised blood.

The DNA for the CDR3 is TGTGCCAGCAGCTTGGTAGGGGACCCCTACGAGCAGTACTTC. Translating gives CASSLVGDPYEQYF. The J gene is TRBJ2-7, the V gene TRBV5-6; D tentatively fits TRBD1 or TRBD2 (5 bases each). CDR1 and CDR2 (germline): SGHDT, YYEEEE. The V end was cut by 0 bases, the J end by 2 bases, with 9 bases between. The CDR3 is 14 amino acids. The complete variable domain, with remaining parts taken from reference TRBV5-6 and TRBJ2-7, reads DAGVTQSPTHLIKTRGQQVTLRCSPKSGHDTVSWYQQALGQGPQFIFQYYEEEERQRGNFPDRFSGHQFPNYSSELNVNALLLGDSALYLCASSLVGDPYEQYFGPGTRLTVT.